This TCR beta chain comes out of a study of PD-L1 blockade in urothelial cancer. Study-wide findings and caveats: Pretreatment peripheral blood TCR clonality that fell below the median predicted better survival among the patients studied.

The table came from immunoSEQ multiplex PCR; TCRdb's copy has only in-frame clones and leaves some out. In the table there are 17,000 or so clones, around 90% of which are singletons. Germline assignment: CDR1 LNHNV and CDR2 YYDKDF (reference sequence). J gave up 0 bases and V 1 base, and 7 bases lay outside the gene matches. CDR3 length: 17 amino acids. As for this clone: No antigen is known for it.

The TCR was taken from a man aged 50-59 years with urothelial cancer. The sample in question was PBMCs, obtained around atezolizumab (anti-PD-L1) treatment. The J gene is TRBJ2-7, the V gene TRBV15, with TRBD2 identical over 9 bases. CDR3 sequence (DNA): TGTGCCACCAGCAGAGGGCGGGAGGGCCTCTACTCCTACGAGCAGTACTTC. Encoded protein: CATSRGREGLYSYEQYF. The variable domain in full, with the rest retrieved from reference TRBV15 and TRBJ2-7, is DAMVIQNPRYQVTQFGKPVTLSCSQTLNHNVMYWYQQKSSQAPKLLFHYYDKDFNNEADTPDNFQSRRPNTSFCFLDIRSPGLGDTAMYLCATSRGREGLYSYEQYFGPGTRLTVT.